These T cell receptor beta chains were read from a single sample in a study of spatial heterogeneity in lung cancer. A single record per CDR3 protein comes from TCRdb applying MiXCR to the 5' RACE reads. This sample has nearly 25,000 distinct CDR3 sequences, with under 10% found just once. The sample in question was lung tumor tissue, obtained at surgery. These receptors originate from a male donor with early-stage non-small cell lung cancer. CDR3s include the opening cysteine and the closing phenylalanine or tryptophan. Each record gives: D gene, V gene, J gene, clone size, CDR3 protein, CDR3 DNA. D genes are given only for firm matches. Where a row states a size, it is once, few, many or the class of an expanded clone; other rows omit it.

D: TRBD1; V: TRBV3-1; J: TRBJ2-4; size: many; CDR3: CASSPRQGQGDKNIQYF; DNA: TGTGCCAGCAGCCCCAGACAGGGGCAAGGTGACAAAAACATTCAGTACTTC
D: -; V: TRBV15; J: TRBJ2-3; size: many; CDR3: CATSRDHEGTDTQYF; DNA: TGTGCCACCAGCAGAGATCATGAGGGGACAGATACGCAGTATTTT
D: -; V: TRBV20-1; J: TRBJ1-3; size: few; CDR3: CSAGSKGLGNTIYF; DNA: TGCAGTGCTGGGTCCAAGGGACTGGGTAACACCATATATTTT
D: -; V: TRBV11-2; J: TRBJ2-7; size: -; CDR3: CASRLSVDSPPQYF; DNA: TGTGCCAGCAGACTGTCGGTGGACAGCCCTCCTCAGTACTTC
D: -; V: TRBV11-2; J: TRBJ2-1; size: -; CDR3: CASSHSGFYNEQFF; DNA: TGTGCCAGCAGCCATAGCGGATTTTACAATGAGCAGTTCTTC
D: -; V: TRBV7-2; J: TRBJ1-5; size: -; CDR3: CASSLDQGRGQPQHF; DNA: TGTGCCAGCAGCTTAGATCAGGGGCGGGGACAGCCCCAGCATTTT
D: -; V: TRBV5-5; J: TRBJ2-5; size: many; CDR3: CASSSTGRQETQYF; DNA: TGTGCCAGCAGCTCTACAGGGCGCCAAGAGACCCAGTACTTC
D: -; V: TRBV18; J: TRBJ2-1; size: many; CDR3: CASSPVRGGSHNEQFF; DNA: TGTGCCAGCTCACCCGTCAGGGGGGGGTCACACAATGAGCAGTTCTTC
D: -; V: TRBV28; J: TRBJ2-7; size: many; CDR3: CASRMDPHPYEQYF; DNA: TGTGCCAGCAGAATGGACCCCCACCCCTACGAGCAGTACTTC
D: -; V: TRBV12-3/TRBV12-4; J: TRBJ2-7; size: many; CDR3: CASSLGRPYEQYF; DNA: TGTGCCAGCAGTTTAGGCAGGCCCTACGAGCAGTACTTC
D: TRBD1; V: TRBV4-2; J: TRBJ2-3; size: many; CDR3: CASSQAGGQGARDTQYF; DNA: TGTGCCAGCAGCCAAGCAGGAGGCCAGGGGGCACGGGATACGCAGTATTTT
D: -; V: TRBV2; J: TRBJ1-6; size: many; CDR3: CASRSSGARNSPLHF; DNA: TGTGCCAGCAGGTCCTCCGGGGCGAGGAATTCACCCCTCCACTTT
D: TRBD1; V: TRBV5-5; J: TRBJ2-7; size: many; CDR3: CASGPGGNYEQYF; DNA: TGTGCCAGCGGCCCAGGGGGCAACTACGAGCAGTACTTC
D: -; V: TRBV11-2; J: TRBJ2-7; size: -; CDR3: CASSTTGGAGQISYEQYF; DNA: TGTGCCAGCAGCACTACGGGAGGAGCGGGACAGATCTCCTACGAGCAGTACTTC
D: TRBD1; V: TRBV5-4; J: TRBJ1-5; size: many; CDR3: CASSFTGTGGNQPQHF; DNA: TGTGCCAGCAGCTTCACCGGGACAGGGGGAAATCAGCCCCAGCATTTT
D: TRBD2; V: TRBV6-2/TRBV6-3; J: TRBJ2-7; size: -; CDR3: CASSYGTSGRNPYF; DNA: TGTGCCAGCAGTTACGGGACTAGCGGGAGAAACCCGTACTTC
D: -; V: TRBV5-1; J: TRBJ2-1; size: many; CDR3: CASSFLSSYGSYNEQFF; DNA: TGCGCCAGCAGCTTTTTATCCTCATATGGCAGCTACAATGAGCAGTTCTTC
D: -; V: TRBV27; J: TRBJ1-5; size: few; CDR3: CASSFWVGQPQHF; DNA: TGTGCCAGCAGTTTTTGGGTTGGCCAGCCCCAGCATTTT
D: TRBD1; V: TRBV28; J: TRBJ2-2; size: few; CDR3: CASRGGTGKTGELFF; DNA: TGTGCCAGCAGGGGCGGGACAGGGAAAACCGGGGAGCTGTTTTTT
D: -; V: TRBV28; J: TRBJ2-7; size: medium-sized; CDR3: CASYAGSYEQYF; DNA: TGTGCCAGCTACGCCGGTTCCTACGAGCAGTACTTC
D: -; V: TRBV18; J: TRBJ1-4; size: -; CDR3: CASSPGQGREKLFF; DNA: TGTGCGAGCTCACCAGGTCAGGGTCGAGAAAAACTGTTTTTT
D: -; V: TRBV30; J: TRBJ2-1; size: -; CDR3: CAWSINEQFF; DNA: TGTGCCTGGAGTATCAATGAGCAGTTCTTC
D: TRBD2; V: TRBV5-1; J: TRBJ2-7; size: -; CDR3: CASSQLAGSSYEQYF; DNA: TGCGCCAGCAGTCAGCTAGCGGGCAGCTCCTACGAGCAGTACTTC
D: TRBD1; V: TRBV7-9; J: TRBJ1-2; size: many; CDR3: CASSRGTEGYGYTF; DNA: TGTGCCAGCAGCCGTGGGACAGAGGGCTATGGCTACACCTTC
D: -; V: TRBV28; J: TRBJ2-1; size: many; CDR3: CASSRLWEQFF; DNA: TGTGCCAGCAGCCGTCTTTGGGAGCAGTTCTTC
D: -; V: TRBV20-1; J: TRBJ2-2; size: many; CDR3: CSARDARFGTGELFF; DNA: TGCAGTGCTAGAGATGCCCGTTTTGGCACCGGGGAGCTGTTTTTT
D: -; V: TRBV15; J: TRBJ2-3; size: medium-sized; CDR3: CATSRGRGRDRTDTQYF; DNA: TGTGCCACCAGCAGGGGAAGAGGGCGGGACCGCACAGATACGCAGTATTTT
D: -; V: TRBV10-3; J: TRBJ1-2; size: many; CDR3: CAISQPQGGYTF; DNA: TGTGCCATAAGCCAGCCCCAGGGGGGCTACACCTTC
D: -; V: TRBV20-1; J: TRBJ2-7; size: -; CDR3: CSARQGYSYEQYF; DNA: TGCAGTGCTCGGCAGGGGTACTCCTACGAGCAGTACTTC
D: -; V: TRBV20-1; J: TRBJ2-3; size: few; CDR3: CSARAPGGARADTQYF; DNA: TGCAGTGCTAGAGCTCCGGGGGGCGCAAGGGCAGATACGCAGTATTTT
D: -; V: TRBV3-1; J: TRBJ2-7; size: many; CDR3: CASSQQPGPTYEQYF; DNA: TGTGCCAGCAGCCAGCAGCCGGGACCTACCTACGAGCAGTACTTC
D: TRBD1; V: TRBV6-6; J: TRBJ2-3; size: many; CDR3: CASSYNEGQGKTDTQYF; DNA: TGTGCCAGCAGTTACAACGAGGGACAGGGGAAAACAGATACGCAGTATTTT
D: -; V: TRBV11-2; J: TRBJ2-5; size: many; CDR3: CASSLDLQRKETQYF; DNA: TGTGCCAGCAGCTTAGATCTTCAACGAAAAGAGACCCAGTACTTC
D: -; V: TRBV11-2; J: TRBJ2-7; size: many; CDR3: CASSPGTDLNEQYF; DNA: TGTGCCAGCAGCCCCGGGACGGACCTCAACGAGCAGTACTTC
D: TRBD1; V: TRBV10-3; J: TRBJ1-5; size: many; CDR3: CAISESDRANQPQHF; DNA: TGTGCCATCAGTGAGTCGGACAGGGCGAATCAGCCCCAGCATTTT